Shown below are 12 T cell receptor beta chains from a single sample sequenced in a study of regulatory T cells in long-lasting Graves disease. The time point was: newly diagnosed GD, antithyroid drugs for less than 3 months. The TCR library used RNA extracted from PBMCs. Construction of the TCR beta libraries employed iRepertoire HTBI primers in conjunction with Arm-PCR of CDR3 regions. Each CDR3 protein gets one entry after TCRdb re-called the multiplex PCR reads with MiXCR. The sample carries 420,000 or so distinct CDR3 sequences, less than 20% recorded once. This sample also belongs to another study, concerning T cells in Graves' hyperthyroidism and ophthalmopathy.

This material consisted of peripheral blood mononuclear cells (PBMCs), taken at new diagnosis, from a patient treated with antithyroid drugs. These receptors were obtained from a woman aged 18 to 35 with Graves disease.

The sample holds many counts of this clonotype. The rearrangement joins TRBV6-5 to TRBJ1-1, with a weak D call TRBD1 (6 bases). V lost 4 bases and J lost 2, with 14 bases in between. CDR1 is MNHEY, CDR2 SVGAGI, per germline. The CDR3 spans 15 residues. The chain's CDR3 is CASSFSTGGNTEAFF. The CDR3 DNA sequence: TGTGCCAGCAGTTTTTCGACAGGAGGAAACACTGAAGCTTTCTTT.

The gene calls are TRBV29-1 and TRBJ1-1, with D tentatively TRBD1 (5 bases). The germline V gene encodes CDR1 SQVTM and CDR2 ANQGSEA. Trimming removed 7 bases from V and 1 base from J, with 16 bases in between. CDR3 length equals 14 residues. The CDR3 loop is CSARPPGENTEAFF. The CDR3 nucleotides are TGCAGCGCCAGGCCCCCGGGGGAGAACACTGAAGCTTTCTTT.

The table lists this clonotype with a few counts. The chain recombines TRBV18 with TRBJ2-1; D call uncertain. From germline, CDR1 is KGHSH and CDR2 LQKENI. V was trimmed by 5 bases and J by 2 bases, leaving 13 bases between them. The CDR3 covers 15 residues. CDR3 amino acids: CASSWEQIPYNEQFF. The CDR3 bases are TGTGCCAGCTCATGGGAACAGATTCCCTACAATGAGCAGTTCTTC. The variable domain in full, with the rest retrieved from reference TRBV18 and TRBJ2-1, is NAGVMQNPRHLVRRRGQEARLRCSPMKGHSHVYWYRQLPEEGLKFMVYLQKENIIDESGMPKERFSAEFPKEGPSILRIQQVVRGDSAAYFCASSWEQIPYNEQFFGPGTRLTVL.

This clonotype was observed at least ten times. In DNA form, the CDR3 reads TGCAGTGCTAACACAGATACGCAGTATTTT. Translated, it gives CSANTDTQYF. This sequence joins TRBV20-1 and TRBJ2-3; D remains ambiguous. This CDR3 region has 10 residues. Germline V gene sequence: CDR1 DFQATT, CDR2 SNEGSKA (reference sequence). V shed 4 bases and J shed 2 bases, with 1 base lying between them.

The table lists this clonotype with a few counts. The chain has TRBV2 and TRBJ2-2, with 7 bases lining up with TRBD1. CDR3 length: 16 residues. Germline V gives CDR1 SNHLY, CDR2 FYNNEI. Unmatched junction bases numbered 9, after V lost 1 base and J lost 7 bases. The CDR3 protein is CASSEVQAGGHGELFF. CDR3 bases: TGTGCCAGCAGTGAAGTTCAGGCAGGGGGTCACGGGGAGCTGTTTTTT.

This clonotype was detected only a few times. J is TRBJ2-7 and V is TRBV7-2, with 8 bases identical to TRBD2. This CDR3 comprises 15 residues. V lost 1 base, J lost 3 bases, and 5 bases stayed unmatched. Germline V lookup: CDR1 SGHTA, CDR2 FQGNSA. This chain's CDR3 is CASSLGGGRIYEQYF. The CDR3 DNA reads TGTGCCAGCAGCTTAGGGGGCGGGAGGATCTACGAGCAGTACTTC.

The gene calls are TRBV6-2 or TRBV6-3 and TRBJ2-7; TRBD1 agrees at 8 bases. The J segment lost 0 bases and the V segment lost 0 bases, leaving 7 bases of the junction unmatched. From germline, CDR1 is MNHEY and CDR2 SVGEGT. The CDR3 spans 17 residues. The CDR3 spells CASSYSIDRGSSYEQYF. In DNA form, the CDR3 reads TGTGCCAGCAGTTACTCAATCGACAGGGGAAGCTCCTACGAGCAGTACTTC.

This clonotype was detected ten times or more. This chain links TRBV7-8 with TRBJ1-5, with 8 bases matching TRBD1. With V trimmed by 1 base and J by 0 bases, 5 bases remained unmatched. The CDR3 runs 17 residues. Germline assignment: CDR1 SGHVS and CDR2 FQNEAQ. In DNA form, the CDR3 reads TGTGCCAGCAGCTTAGAGGGACAGGTTTATAGCAATCAGCCCCAGCATTTT. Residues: CASSLEGQVYSNQPQHF.

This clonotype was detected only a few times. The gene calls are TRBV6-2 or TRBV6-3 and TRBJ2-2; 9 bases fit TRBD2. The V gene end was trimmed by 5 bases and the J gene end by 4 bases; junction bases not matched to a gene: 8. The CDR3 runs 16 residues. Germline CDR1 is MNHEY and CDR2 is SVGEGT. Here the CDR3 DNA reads TGTGCCAGCAGTCCCCGCGGGAGGGCCTTCACCGGGGAGCTGTTTTTT. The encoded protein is CASSPRGRAFTGELFF.

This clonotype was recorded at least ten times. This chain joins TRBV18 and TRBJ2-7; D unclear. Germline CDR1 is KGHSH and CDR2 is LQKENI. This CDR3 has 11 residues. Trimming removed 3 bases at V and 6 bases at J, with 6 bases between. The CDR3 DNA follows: TGTGCCAGCTCACCGAATTCCGAGCAGTACTTC. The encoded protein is CASSPNSEQYF. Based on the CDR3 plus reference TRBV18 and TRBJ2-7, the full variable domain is NAGVMQNPRHLVRRRGQEARLRCSPMKGHSHVYWYRQLPEEGLKFMVYLQKENIIDESGMPKERFSAEFPKEGPSILRIQQVVRGDSAAYFCASSPNSEQYFGPGTRLTVT.

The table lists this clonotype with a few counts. CDR3 region: CASRNRGREQYF. The CDR3 bases are TGTGCCAGCAGGAACAGGGGGCGCGAGCAGTACTTC. This sequence joins TRBV6-2 or TRBV6-3 and TRBJ2-7; 9 nucleotides match TRBD1. The CDR3 length is 12 residues. Germline V gene data show CDR1 as MNHEY and CDR2 as SVGEGT. The J segment lost 6 bases and the V segment lost 6 bases, leaving 3 bases of the junction unmatched.

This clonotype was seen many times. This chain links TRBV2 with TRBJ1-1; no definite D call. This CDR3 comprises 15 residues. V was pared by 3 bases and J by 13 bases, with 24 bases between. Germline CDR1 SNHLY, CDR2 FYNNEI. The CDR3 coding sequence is TGTGCCAGCAGTGAGGAAGGTGTTACCCCTAGTCCCCGTTTCTTT. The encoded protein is CASSEEGVTPSPRFF.